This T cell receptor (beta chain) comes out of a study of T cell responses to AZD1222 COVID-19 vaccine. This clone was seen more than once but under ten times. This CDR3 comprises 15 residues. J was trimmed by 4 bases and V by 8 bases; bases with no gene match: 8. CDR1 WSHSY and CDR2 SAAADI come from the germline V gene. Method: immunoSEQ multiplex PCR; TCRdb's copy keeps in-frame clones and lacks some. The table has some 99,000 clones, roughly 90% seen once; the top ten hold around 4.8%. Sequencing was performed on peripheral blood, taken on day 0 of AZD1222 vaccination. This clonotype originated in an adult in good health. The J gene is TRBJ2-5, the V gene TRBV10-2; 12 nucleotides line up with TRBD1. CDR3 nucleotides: TGCGCCAGCGGGACCGGGACAGGGGGCGGAGAGACCCAGTACTTC. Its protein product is CASGTGTGGGETQYF.